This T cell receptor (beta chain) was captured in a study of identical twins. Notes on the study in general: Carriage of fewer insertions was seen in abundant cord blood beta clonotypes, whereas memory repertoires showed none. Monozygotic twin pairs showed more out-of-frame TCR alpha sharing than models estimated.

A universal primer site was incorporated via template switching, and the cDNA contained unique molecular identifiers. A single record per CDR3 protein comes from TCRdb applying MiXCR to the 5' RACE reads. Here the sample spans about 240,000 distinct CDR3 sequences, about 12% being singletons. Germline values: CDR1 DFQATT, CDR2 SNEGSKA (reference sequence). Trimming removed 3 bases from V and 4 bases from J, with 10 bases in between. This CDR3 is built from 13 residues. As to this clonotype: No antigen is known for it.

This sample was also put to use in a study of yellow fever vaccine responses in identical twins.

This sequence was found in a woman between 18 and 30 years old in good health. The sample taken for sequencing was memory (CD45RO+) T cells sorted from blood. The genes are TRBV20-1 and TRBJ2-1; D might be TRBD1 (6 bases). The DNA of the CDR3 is TGCAGTGCTAGTAGGACAGCTTACAATGAGCAGTTCTTC. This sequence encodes CSASRTAYNEQFF.